The T cell receptor (beta chain) under discussion was sequenced for a study of beta chain features in type 1 diabetes. Study findings and constraints: Moderate yet significant TCRB CDR3 shortening was seen in Type 1 diabetes patients in all four CD4+ subsets. Shorter templates may be favored by PCR, equally so in patients and controls. Comparison showed that naive, central memory and Treg TCRB repertoires appeared more similar among patients than among healthy donors.

Reverse transcribing all isolated RNA meant expressed TCRB transcripts were sequenced. The repertoire was sequenced with immunoSEQ multiplex PCR; TCRdb's copy has only in-frame clones and lacks some. The sample has 160,000 or so clones, around 8.6% seen once. As regards this clone: Its cognate antigen is unknown.

The V gene end was trimmed by 7 bases and the J gene end by 7 bases; junction bases not matched to a gene: 10. The CDR3 extends over 14 amino acids. The germline V gene encodes CDR1 SNHLY and CDR2 FYNNEI. One heparinised draw, averaging roughly 100 mL, was taken per donor. Once sorted, every population was more than 98% pure. V is TRBV2 and J is TRBJ2-3; TRBD2 matches at 8 bases. Sequencing was carried out using central memory CD4+ T cells from blood. The source is a woman aged 18-35 years with type 1 diabetes. The chain's CDR3 is CASTKSGSGNTQYF. The CDR3 DNA sequence: TGTGCCAGCACTAAAAGCGGGAGTGGAAATACGCAGTATTTT.